This record concerns one T cell receptor beta chain sequence. This CDR3 spans 18 amino acids. CDR1 is LGHNA and CDR2 is YSLEER in the germline V gene. The V and J ends lost 0 bases and 4 bases respectively, with 19 bases between them. This specimen belongs to a study of control samples from healthy donors and cancer patients. Method: immunoSEQ multiplex PCR; TCRdb's copy keeps in-frame clones and lacks some. This sample's table reports approximately 190,000 clones. The genes are TRBV4-3 and TRBJ2-1; D is possibly TRBD2 (6 bases). This TCR derives from a woman aged 30 to 39 in good health. The material sequenced was blood. The CDR3, as DNA: TGCGCCAGCAGCCAAGATGTACGGGGGTTCTCCCTTTACAATGAGCAGTTCTTC. It yields the protein CASSQDVRGFSLYNEQFF.